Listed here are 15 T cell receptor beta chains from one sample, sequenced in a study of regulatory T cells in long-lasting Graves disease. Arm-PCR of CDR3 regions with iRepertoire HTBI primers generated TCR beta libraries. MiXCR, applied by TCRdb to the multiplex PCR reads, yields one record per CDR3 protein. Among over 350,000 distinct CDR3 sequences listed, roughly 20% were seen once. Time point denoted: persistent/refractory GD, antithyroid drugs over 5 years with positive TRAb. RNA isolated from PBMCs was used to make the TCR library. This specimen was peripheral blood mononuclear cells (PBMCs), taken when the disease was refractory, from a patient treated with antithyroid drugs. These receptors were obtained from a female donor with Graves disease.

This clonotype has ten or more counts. This chain's CDR3 is CASSSNLEQYF. CDR3 nucleotide sequence: TGTGCCAGCAGTTCGAATCTCGAGCAGTACTTC. The J gene is TRBJ2-7, the V gene TRBV12-3 or TRBV12-4, with D hard to call. The V end was cut by 4 bases, the J end by 6 bases, with 7 bases between. The CDR3 has 11 residues.

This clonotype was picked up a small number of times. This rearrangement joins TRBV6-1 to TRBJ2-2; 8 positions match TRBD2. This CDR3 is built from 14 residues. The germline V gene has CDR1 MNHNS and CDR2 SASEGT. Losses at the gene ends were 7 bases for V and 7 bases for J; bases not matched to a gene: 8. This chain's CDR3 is CASKDSGINGELFF. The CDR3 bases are TGTGCCAGCAAGGATAGCGGGATTAACGGGGAGCTGTTTTTT.

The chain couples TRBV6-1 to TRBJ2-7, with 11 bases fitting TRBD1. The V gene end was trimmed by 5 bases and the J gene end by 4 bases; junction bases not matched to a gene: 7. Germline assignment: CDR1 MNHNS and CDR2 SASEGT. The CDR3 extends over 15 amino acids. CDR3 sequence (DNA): TGTGCCAGCAGTCTACGGGACAGGGGGAATTACGAGCAGTACTTC. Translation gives CASSLRDRGNYEQYF.

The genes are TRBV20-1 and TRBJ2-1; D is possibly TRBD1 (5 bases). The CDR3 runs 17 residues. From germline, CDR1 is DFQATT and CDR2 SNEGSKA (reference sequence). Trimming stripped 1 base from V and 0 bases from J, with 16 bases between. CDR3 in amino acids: CSARVSLGRSSYNEQFF. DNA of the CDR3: TGCAGTGCTAGAGTATCGTTGGGGCGAAGCTCCTACAATGAGCAGTTCTTC.

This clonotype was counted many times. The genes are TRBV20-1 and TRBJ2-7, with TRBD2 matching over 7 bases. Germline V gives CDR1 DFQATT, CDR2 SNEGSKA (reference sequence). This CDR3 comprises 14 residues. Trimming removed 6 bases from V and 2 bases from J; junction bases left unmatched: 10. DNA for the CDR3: TGCAGTGCGACTAGCCCTCACGCAGCCTACGAGCAGTACTTC. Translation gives CSATSPHAAYEQYF.

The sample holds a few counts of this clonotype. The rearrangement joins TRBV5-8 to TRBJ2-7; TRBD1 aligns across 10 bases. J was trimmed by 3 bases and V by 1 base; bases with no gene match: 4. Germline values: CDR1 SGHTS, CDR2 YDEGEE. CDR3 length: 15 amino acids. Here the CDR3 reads CASSLHWTGGYEQYF. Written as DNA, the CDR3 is TGTGCCAGCAGCTTGCATTGGACAGGGGGCTACGAGCAGTACTTC.

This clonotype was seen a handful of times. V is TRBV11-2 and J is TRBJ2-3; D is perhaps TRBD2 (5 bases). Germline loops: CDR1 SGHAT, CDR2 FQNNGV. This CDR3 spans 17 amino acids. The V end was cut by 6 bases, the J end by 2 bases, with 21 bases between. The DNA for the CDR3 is TGTGCCAGCAGTCCCACTGGTTTGCACGGGATCACAGATACGCAGTATTTT. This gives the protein CASSPTGLHGITDTQYF.

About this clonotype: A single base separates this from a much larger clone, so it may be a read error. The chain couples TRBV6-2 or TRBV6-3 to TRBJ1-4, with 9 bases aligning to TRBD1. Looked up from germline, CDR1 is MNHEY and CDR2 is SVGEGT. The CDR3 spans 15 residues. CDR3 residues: CASSTDRDRAEKPFF. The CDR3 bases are TGTGCCAGCAGTACTGACCGGGACAGGGCTGAAAAACCGTTTTTT.

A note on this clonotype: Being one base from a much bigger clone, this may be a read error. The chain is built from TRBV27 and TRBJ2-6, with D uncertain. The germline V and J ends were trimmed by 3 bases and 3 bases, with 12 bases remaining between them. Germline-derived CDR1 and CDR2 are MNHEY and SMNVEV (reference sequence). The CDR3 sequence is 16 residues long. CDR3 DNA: TGTGCCAGCAGTTTCCATACCCCGGGTGGGGCCAACGTCCTGACTTTC. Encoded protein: CASSFHTPGGANVLTF. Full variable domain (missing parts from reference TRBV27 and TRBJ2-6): EAQVTQNPRYLITVTGKKLTVTCSQNMNHEYMSWYRQDPGLGLRQIYYSMNVEVTDKGDVPEGYKVSRKEKRNFPLILESPSPNQTSLYFCASSFHTPGGANVLTFGAGSRLTVL.

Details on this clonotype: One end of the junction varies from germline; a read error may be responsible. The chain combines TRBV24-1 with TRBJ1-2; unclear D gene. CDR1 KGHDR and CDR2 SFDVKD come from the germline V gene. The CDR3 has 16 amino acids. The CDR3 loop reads CATSDLGEEGNYGHTF. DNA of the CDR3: TGTGCCACCAGTGATTTAGGAGAGGAAGGGAACTATGGCCACACCTTC.

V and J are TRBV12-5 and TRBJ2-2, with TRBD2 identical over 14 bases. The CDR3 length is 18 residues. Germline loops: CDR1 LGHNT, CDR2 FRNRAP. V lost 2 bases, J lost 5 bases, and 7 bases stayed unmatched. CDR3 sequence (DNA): TGTGCTAGTGGTTTGACTCCGGGACTAGCGGGAGTTACCGGGGAGCTGTTTTTT. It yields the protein CASGLTPGLAGVTGELFF.

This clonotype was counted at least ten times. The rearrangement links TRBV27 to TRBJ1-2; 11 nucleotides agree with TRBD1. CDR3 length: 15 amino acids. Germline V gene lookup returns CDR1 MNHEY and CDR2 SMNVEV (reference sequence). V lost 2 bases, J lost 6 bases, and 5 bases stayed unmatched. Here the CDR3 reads CASSLAGQGVDGYTF. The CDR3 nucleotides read TGTGCCAGCAGTTTAGCGGGACAGGGGGTGGATGGCTACACCTTC.

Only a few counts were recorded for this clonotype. The CDR3 DNA sequence: TGTGCCTCTAAGGCCAGCGGGTCGTGGCGAGAGACCCAGTACTTC. Amino acids: CASKASGSWRETQYF. The rearrangement joins TRBV30 to TRBJ2-5; possible D gene TRBD2, 6 bases. The CDR3 runs to 15 residues. Trimming shortened V by 7 bases and J by 4 bases, and 22 bases separated the two germline ends. Germline CDR1 is GTSNPN and CDR2 is SVGIG (reference sequence).

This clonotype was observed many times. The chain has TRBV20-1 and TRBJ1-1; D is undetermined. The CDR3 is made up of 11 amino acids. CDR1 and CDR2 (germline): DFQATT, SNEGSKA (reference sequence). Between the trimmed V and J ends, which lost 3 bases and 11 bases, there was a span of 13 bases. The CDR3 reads CSASIGKGAFF. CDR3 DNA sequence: TGCAGTGCTAGCATTGGAAAAGGGGCTTTCTTT.

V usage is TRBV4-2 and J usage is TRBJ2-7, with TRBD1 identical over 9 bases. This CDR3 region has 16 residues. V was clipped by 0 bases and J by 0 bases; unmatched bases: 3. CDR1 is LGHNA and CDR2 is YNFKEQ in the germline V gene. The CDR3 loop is CASSQETGGPSYEQYF. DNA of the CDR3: TGTGCCAGCAGCCAAGAAACAGGGGGCCCCTCCTACGAGCAGTACTTC.